The clone carrying this T cell receptor beta chain was seen once. This entry belongs to a study of blood T cell repertoires in COVID-19. Study as a whole: COVID-19 samples from acute and convalescent phases originated in the United States, Italy and Spain. From T cells, B-cell-depleted T cells, or PBMCs came the material, which was cDNA or gDNA.

The data were produced by immunoSEQ multiplex PCR, yet TCRdb's version contains in-frame clones alone and is incomplete. The sample records hundreds of thousands of clones, more than 75% being singletons. Germline values: CDR1 SGHTA, CDR2 FQGNSA. V was cut by 1 base and J by 0 bases, with 11 bases left in between. The CDR3 extends over 16 amino acids. Everyone who took part was roughly 18 to 89 years old, and they came from 20 to 25 US areas. Symptom resolution, clearance, or two negative PCRs marked donors in Cohort 3 as recovered. The origin of this receptor is a woman between 50 and 59 years old who had recovered from COVID-19. The rearrangement joins TRBV7-2 to TRBJ2-3; no clear D gene. The sequencing input was PBMCs or T cells enriched from blood (not recorded which). The DNA of the CDR3 is TGTGCCAGCAGCTTAGTACCAGGTACTAGCACAGATACGCAGTATTTT. It yields the protein CASSLVPGTSTDTQYF. Based on the CDR3 plus reference TRBV7-2 and TRBJ2-3, the full variable domain is GAGVSQSPSNKVTEKGKDVELRCDPISGHTALYWYRQSLGQGLEFLIYFQGNSAPDKSGLPSDRFSAERTGGSVSTLTIQRTQQEDSAVYLCASSLVPGTSTDTQYFGPGTRLTVL.